One sample yielded the 16 T cell receptor beta chains listed below, sequenced in a study of Graves' ophthalmopathy and Graves' hyperthyroidism. The sequenced template was RNA, covering the TCR beta CDR3 region. The library came from an HTBI-primed first-round RT-PCR and a second-round multiplex PCR. Using its own MiXCR run on the multiplex PCR reads, TCRdb lists one record per CDR3 protein. This sample has roughly 400,000 distinct CDR3 sequences, with approximately 15% found just once. The sequenced sample consisted of peripheral blood. Receptors originate from a woman under 30 with stable Graves' hyperthyroidism.

This clonotype has at least ten counts. The chain uses TRBV11-1 and TRBJ2-7; 9 nucleotides match TRBD1. This CDR3 has 15 amino acids. Germline V gene data show CDR1 as SGHAT and CDR2 as FQDESV (reference sequence). The V gene end was trimmed by 5 bases and the J gene end by 3 bases; junction bases not matched to a gene: 8. This CDR3 is CASSPSGTGLYEQYF. The CDR3 coding sequence is TGTGCCAGCAGCCCCTCCGGGACAGGGCTCTACGAGCAGTACTTC.

The chain carries TRBV20-1 and TRBJ2-2; the match to TRBD2 covers 9 bases. The germline V gene encodes CDR1 DFQATT and CDR2 SNEGSKA (reference sequence). The CDR3 covers 13 residues. V lost 5 bases and J lost 7; bases outside the gene matches: 5. The CDR3 DNA reads as TGCAGTGCTGGCGGGGGGGCTGGCGGGGAGCTGTTTTTT. Translation gives CSAGGGAGGELFF.

This clonotype showed up just a few times. J is TRBJ1-3 and V is TRBV11-3, with D hard to call. CDR3 length equals 13 residues. Trimming removed 3 bases at V and 4 bases at J, with 7 bases between. Germline V gene data show CDR1 as SGHNT and CDR2 as YENEEA. CDR3 bases: TGTGCCAGCAGCTTGGTTAGAGGAAACACCATATATTTT. This gives the protein CASSLVRGNTIYF.

This chain links TRBV30 with TRBJ2-2, with a tentative D call TRBD2 (5 bases). The CDR3 is 11 residues long. Deletions cut 5 bases from V and 7 bases from J, with 8 bases between. The germline V gene encodes CDR1 GTSNPN and CDR2 SVGIG (reference sequence). The CDR3 loop reads CAWDRDGELFF. For the CDR3, the DNA is TGTGCCTGGGACCGGGACGGGGAGCTGTTTTTT.

The table lists this clonotype with many counts. The chain employs TRBV6-2 or TRBV6-3 and TRBJ2-2; the D call may be TRBD1 or TRBD2 (5 bases each). The CDR3 sequence is 15 residues long. The germline V gene encodes CDR1 MNHEY and CDR2 SVGEGT. The V end lost 7 bases, the J end lost 4 bases, and 16 bases lay between the germline ends. The CDR3 DNA follows: TGTGCCAGCACCCCCCCCGGGACCCCCACCGGGGAGCTGTTTTTT. Translation: CASTPPGTPTGELFF.

This clonotype was found many times. This chain links TRBV6-5 with TRBJ1-2; 7 bases are a match to TRBD1. Germline V gene lookup returns CDR1 MNHEY and CDR2 SVGAGI. The CDR3 has 15 amino acids. V was clipped by 4 bases and J by 6 bases; unmatched bases: 11. CDR3 in DNA: TGTGCCAGCAGTTGGGACCCGAGGGGGCCGAATGGCTACACCTTC. This gives the protein CASSWDPRGPNGYTF.

This clonotype was seen at least ten times. The chain joins TRBV7-9 to TRBJ2-7; D unresolved. This CDR3 contains 14 residues. Trimming removed 5 bases from V and 5 bases from J, with 16 bases in between. CDR1 SEHNR and CDR2 FQNEAQ come from the germline V gene (reference sequence). CDR3 nucleotides: TGTGCCAGCAGCCCAGAGTTTTATGGGGACGAGCAGTACTTC. Translated: CASSPEFYGDEQYF. The complete variable domain, with remaining parts taken from reference TRBV7-9 and TRBJ2-7, reads DTGVSQNPRHKITKRGQNVTFRCDPISEHNRLYWYRQTLGQGPEFLTYFQNEAQLEKSRLLSDRFSAERPKGSFSTLEIQRTEQGDSAMYLCASSPEFYGDEQYFGPGTRLTVT.

In the case of this clonotype: A much larger clone differs by one base, so this may be a read error. This CDR3 fails to terminate in the conserved phenylalanine or tryptophan, so it likely reflects a read error. The J gene is TRBJ2-7, the V gene TRBV18; possible D gene TRBD1, 5 bases. Trimming stripped 3 bases from V and 6 bases from J, with 9 bases between. CDR1 is KGHSH and CDR2 is LQKENI in the germline V gene. This CDR3 spans 12 amino acids. CDR3 protein: CASSPEGAEQYY. The CDR3 DNA is TGTGCCAGCTCACCGGAAGGGGCCGAGCAGTACTAC.

As concerns this clonotype: A read error may explain this, as a much larger clone is one base away. V gene TRBV20-1 combines with J gene TRBJ2-7; perhaps TRBD2 as D (5 bases). The CDR3 is made up of 15 amino acids. Germline V gene sequence: CDR1 DFQATT, CDR2 SNEGSKA (reference sequence). The DNA of the CDR3 is TGCAGTGCCAACGGAGTAGCGCCTAGCTCCTACGAGCGGTACTTC. Its translation: CSANGVAPSSYERYF.

This clonotype was seen at least ten times. The rearrangement uses TRBV6-5 and TRBJ2-5, with a weak D call TRBD2 (6 bases). Between the trimmed V and J ends, which lost 2 bases and 7 bases, there was a span of 14 bases. The CDR3 consists of 14 residues. The V gene's germline CDR1 is MNHEY and CDR2 SVGAGI. The CDR3 loop is CASSYGSGVGTQYF. The CDR3, as DNA: TGTGCCAGCAGTTACGGATCGGGGGTAGGGACCCAGTACTTC.

Ten or more counts support this clonotype. The CDR3 region has the DNA TGTGCCAGCAGCGGAACAGGGGTATCGTTGGGAAACACCATATATTTT. This gives the protein CASSGTGVSLGNTIYF. This chain links TRBV9 with TRBJ1-3, with 7 bases matching TRBD1. V trimming: 3 bases; J trimming: 4 bases; junction bases outside the gene matches: 10. The germline V gene has CDR1 SGDLS and CDR2 YYNGEE. The CDR3 sequence is 16 residues long.

V is TRBV7-9 and J is TRBJ2-7; possible D gene TRBD1, 6 bases. Germline CDR1 SEHNR, CDR2 FQNEAQ (reference sequence). This CDR3 comprises 14 residues. The ends were cut back, 6 bases at V and 2 bases at J, with 14 bases in the middle. This CDR3 is CASRTRQVPYEQYF. CDR3 sequence (DNA): TGTGCCAGCAGAACCCGACAGGTCCCCTACGAGCAGTACTTC.

In the case of this clonotype: The conserved final phenylalanine or tryptophan is absent from the CDR3, which likely points to a read error. The chain recombines TRBV6-2 or TRBV6-3 with TRBJ2-3, with D tentatively TRBD1 (6 bases). Trimming left V 2 bases short and J 6 bases short, with 9 bases between. Germline V CDR1 and CDR2: MNHEY, SVGEGT. CDR3 length: 13 amino acids. CDR3 nucleotides: TGTGCCAGCAGTTACACTAGGGGGGATACGCAGTATTGT. This gives the protein CASSYTRGDTQYC.

This clonotype has a handful of counts. The chain employs TRBV7-3 and TRBJ1-1; maybe TRBD1 (5 bases). This CDR3 region has 14 residues. Trimming left V 5 bases short and J 1 base short, with 11 bases between. Germline V gives CDR1 SGHTA, CDR2 FQGTGA. The CDR3 DNA sequence: TGTGCCAGCAGCACTGGGGCAGAGAACACTGAAGCTTTCTTT. This translates into CASSTGAENTEAFF. Variable domain in full (rest from reference TRBV7-3 and TRBJ1-1): GAGVSQTPSNKVTEKGKYVELRCDPISGHTALYWYRQSLGQGPEFLIYFQGTGAADDSGLPNDRFFAVRPEGSVSTLKIQRTERGDSAVYLCASSTGAENTEAFFGQGTRLTVV.

The chain joins TRBV20-1 to TRBJ1-1, with TRBD1 identical over 9 bases. Germline CDR1 is DFQATT and CDR2 is SNEGSKA (reference sequence). J gave up 3 bases and V 0 bases, and 8 bases lay outside the gene matches. This CDR3 has 16 amino acids. As DNA, the CDR3 is TGCAGTGCTAGAGATTTTGGGACAGGGTGGGACACTGAAGCTTTCTTT. This translates into CSARDFGTGWDTEAFF.

The sample holds a few counts of this clonotype. This rearrangement joins TRBV6-1 to TRBJ2-7, with 7 bases fitting TRBD2. The CDR3 length is 17 residues. V lost 6 bases and J lost 1; bases outside the gene matches: 15. Germline lookup yields CDR1 MNHNS and CDR2 SASEGT. CDR3 amino acids: CASRSFGGMHRSYEQYF. CDR3 bases: TGTGCCAGCAGGAGCTTCGGGGGGATGCATCGTTCCTACGAGCAGTACTTC.